Shown below are 25 T cell receptor beta chains from a single sample sequenced in a study of cytomegalovirus exposure and HLA in healthy donors. Both 60 Vbeta primers and 13 Jbeta primers went into the PCR. TCRdb's table, derived via immunoSEQ multiplex PCR, lists solely in-frame clones and lacks some. The sample consists of about 200,000 clones, approximately 88% of them appearing once. The sample taken for sequencing was PBMCs. The source is a boy younger than 10 in good health and CMV-seronegative.

The rearrangement joins TRBV30 to TRBJ1-1, with 9 positions matching TRBD1. Germline values: CDR1 GTSNPN, CDR2 SVGIG (reference sequence). This CDR3 contains 15 residues. The J segment lost 5 bases and the V segment lost 2 bases, leaving 9 bases of the junction unmatched. CDR3 DNA: TGTGCCTGGAGTCCCGGGACAGGGAGAAGGACTGAAGCTTTCTTT. It is translated as CAWSPGTGRRTEAFF.

The gene calls are TRBV6-5 and TRBJ2-3; D gene unclear. CDR1 is MNHEY, CDR2 SVGAGI, per germline. Trimming left V 2 bases short and J 0 bases short, with 9 bases between. The CDR3 is 15 residues long. As DNA, the CDR3 is TGTGCCAGCAGTTACGGCCAGGTTAGCACAGATACGCAGTATTTT. Protein product: CASSYGQVSTDTQYF.

J is TRBJ2-1 and V is TRBV21-1; the table's D gene call, TRBD1, was not cross checked with the DNA. TRBV21-1 represents a pseudogene. This CDR3 has 14 amino acids. The chain's CDR3 is CASVHGQGANEQFF. CDR3 in DNA: TGTGCCAGCGTACACGGACAGGGGGCGAATGAGCAGTTCTTC.

This sequence joins TRBV4-2 and TRBJ2-3, with 11 positions matching TRBD2. J was trimmed by 6 bases and V by 3 bases; bases with no gene match: 8. The germline V gene has CDR1 LGHNA and CDR2 YNFKEQ. The CDR3 is 16 residues long. The CDR3 bases are TGTGCCAGCAGCCAGGGCCTAGCGGGAGGAGCGGATACGCAGTATTTT. It yields the protein CASSQGLAGGADTQYF.

The chain is built from TRBV7-2 and TRBJ2-5; 12 bases fit TRBD2. The V gene's germline CDR1 is SGHTA and CDR2 FQGNSA. The CDR3 is 17 residues long. The junction had 9 bases not matched to a gene; V was cut back by 2 bases and J by 5 bases. The CDR3 region has the DNA TGTGCCAGCAGCTTATCTTCGCTAGCGGGAGGGCGGGAGACCCAGTACTTC. Protein sequence: CASSLSSLAGGRETQYF. The variable domain in full, with the rest retrieved from reference TRBV7-2 and TRBJ2-5, is GAGVSQSPSNKVTEKGKDVELRCDPISGHTALYWYRQSLGQGLEFLIYFQGNSAPDKSGLPSDRFSAERTGGSVSTLTIQRTQQEDSAVYLCASSLSSLAGGRETQYFGPGTRLLVL.

The V gene is TRBV21-1, the J gene TRBJ2-7; TRBD1, the D gene given by the table, was not confirmed from the DNA. TRBV21-1 is given as a pseudogene. This CDR3 has 14 amino acids. The CDR3 DNA is TGCCGCCCCGGGGGACAGGGCTCCCACCACGAGCAGTACTTC. Translating gives CRPGGQGSHHEQYF.

The rearrangement uses TRBV5-4 and TRBJ2-3, with D perhaps matching TRBD1 (6 bases). V lost 4 bases to trimming and J lost 2 bases, with 17 bases between them. The CDR3 length is 16 residues. From germline, CDR1 is SGHNT and CDR2 YYREEE (reference sequence). The CDR3 region has the DNA TGTGCCAGCAGCCGAAGGACAGATCTTTCCACAGATACGCAGTATTTT. It encodes CASSRRTDLSTDTQYF. Filled out from reference TRBV5-4 and TRBJ2-3, the complete variable domain reads ETGVTQSPTHLIKTRGQQVTLRCSSQSGHNTVSWYQQALGQGPQFIFQYYREEENGRGNFPPRFSGLQFPNYSSELNVNALELDDSALYLCASSRRTDLSTDTQYFGPGTRLTVL.

The rearrangement uses TRBV4-1 and TRBJ2-5; 7 bases align to TRBD1. The CDR3 has 15 residues. The junction had 12 bases not matched to a gene; V was cut back by 6 bases and J by 5 bases. CDR1 MGHRA and CDR2 YSYEKL come from the germline V gene. CDR3 nucleotide sequence: TGCGCCAGCAGTCTCGTCCCGGGACAGTTGGAGACCCAGTACTTC. It is translated as CASSLVPGQLETQYF.

In DNA, the CDR3 is TGTGCCAGCAGTTTCGCGGGACAGGGGGTCTACGAGCAGTACTTC. Protein: CASSFAGQGVYEQYF. The rearrangement joins TRBV27 to TRBJ2-5; TRBD1 agrees at 11 bases. The J call may be faulty, since TRBJ2-7 better matches the DNA end. Germline V CDR1 and CDR2: MNHEY, SMNVEV (reference sequence). The CDR3 is 15 residues long.

V is TRBV15 and J is TRBJ2-7, with a possible D match to TRBD2 (5 bases). V lost 0 bases and J 6 bases, leaving 18 bases between the germline ends. Germline CDR1 reads LNHNV; CDR2 reads YYDKDF (reference sequence). CDR3 length equals 16 residues. CDR3 nucleotide sequence: TGTGCCACCAGCAGAGATCAAGAGGGATTGAATGGCGAGCAGTACTTC. This gives the protein CATSRDQEGLNGEQYF.

This chain links TRBV9 with TRBJ2-7; 9 bases are shared with TRBD1. The V segment lost 4 bases and the J segment 2 bases; nucleotides outside the gene matches: 7. The CDR3 runs to 15 residues. Germline loops: CDR1 SGDLS, CDR2 YYNGEE. The DNA of the CDR3 is TGTGCCAGCAGCACTCAGACAGGGGGTGCCTACGAGCAGTACTTC. Amino acids: CASSTQTGGAYEQYF. Full variable domain (outside the CDR3, taken from reference TRBV9 and TRBJ2-7): DSGVTQTPKHLITATGQRVTLRCSPRSGDLSVYWYQQSLDQGLQFLIQYYNGEERAKGNILERFSAQQFPDLHSELNLSSLELGDSALYFCASSTQTGGAYEQYFGPGTRLTVT.

The table lists this clone with a count of one. This CDR3 reads CASSAGTGGYEQYF. In DNA, the CDR3 is TGTGCCAGCAGTGCCGGGACAGGTGGTTACGAGCAGTACTTC. V usage is TRBV27 and J usage is TRBJ2-7, with 8 positions matching TRBD1. Germline lookup yields CDR1 MNHEY and CDR2 SMNVEV (reference sequence). The CDR3 is made up of 14 amino acids. V trimming: 5 bases; J trimming: 4 bases; junction bases outside the gene matches: 7.

Only one count was recorded for this clone. The chain links TRBV7-4 to TRBJ1-4; D is uncertain. The V end lost 2 bases, the J end lost 0 bases, and 13 bases lay between the germline ends. Germline loops: CDR1 SGHVT, CDR2 SQSDAQ. This CDR3 has 17 residues. This chain's CDR3 is CASSLTAFIPTNEKLFF. The CDR3 nucleotides read TGTGCCAGCAGCTTAACAGCTTTCATCCCAACTAATGAAAAACTGTTTTTT.

The chain links TRBV2 to TRBJ2-7; TRBD1 might be the D (5 bases). The V end lost 6 bases, the J end lost 0 bases, and 9 bases lay between the germline ends. The CDR3 consists of 13 residues. Germline lookup yields CDR1 SNHLY and CDR2 FYNNEI. This CDR3 reads CASSNRLSYEQYF. As DNA, the CDR3 is TGTGCCAGCAGCAACAGGCTCTCCTACGAGCAGTACTTC.

This chain uses TRBV7-2 with TRBJ1-2; no clear D gene. There are 17 residues in the CDR3. Per the germline V gene, CDR1 is SGHTA and CDR2 is FQGNSA. Trimming cost V 4 bases and J 0 bases, with 18 bases left between them. The CDR3 DNA reads as TGTGCCAGCAGCTCCCCCCCAAGTAACCTAGCTAACTATGGCTACACCTTC. It is translated as CASSSPPSNLANYGYTF.

The chain couples TRBV10-3 to TRBJ2-7; 8 bases map to TRBD2. The germline V gene has CDR1 ENHRY and CDR2 SYGVKD. Germline trimming cut 9 bases from V and 5 bases from J; bases unmatched to any gene: 9. This CDR3 has 13 residues. This CDR3 is CAMAGTRIDEQYF. The CDR3 bases are TGTGCCATGGCGGGGACTAGAATCGACGAGCAGTACTTC.

This clone has a handful of counts. The chain uses TRBV6-1 and TRBJ2-2; 8 positions match TRBD2. The CDR3 is 15 amino acids. The J segment lost 2 bases and the V segment lost 2 bases, leaving 1 base of the junction unmatched. Germline V CDR1 and CDR2: MNHNS, SASEGT. Here the CDR3 DNA reads TGTGCCAGCAGTGAACTAGCGGGTAACACCGGGGAGCTGTTTTTT. This sequence encodes CASSELAGNTGELFF.

The V call is TRBV2, the J call TRBJ2-3; 9 bases agree with TRBD2. This CDR3 comprises 16 residues. The germline V gene has CDR1 SNHLY and CDR2 FYNNEI. Trimming at V came to 1 base and at J to 6 bases, leaving 8 bases not matched to a gene. CDR3 sequence: CASSEEASGIGDTQYF. As DNA, the CDR3 is TGTGCCAGCAGTGAAGAGGCTAGCGGGATCGGGGATACGCAGTATTTT. Using reference TRBV2 and TRBJ2-3 for the parts outside the CDR3, the full variable domain is EPEVTQTPSHQVTQMGQEVILRCVPISNHLYFYWYRQILGQKVEFLVSFYNNEISEKSEIFDDQFSVERPDGSNFTLKIRSTKLEDSAMYFCASSEEASGIGDTQYFGPGTRLTVL.

The J gene is TRBJ1-3, the V gene TRBV5-1; 7 bases line up with TRBD1. V gave up 2 bases and J gave up 2 bases; unmatched junction bases: 13. CDR3 size: 18 residues. CDR1 SGHRS and CDR2 YFSETQ come from the germline V gene. CDR3 DNA sequence: TGCGCCAGCAGCTTAGCATCGACAGGGACCATGACTGGAAACACCATATATTTT. Translating it yields CASSLASTGTMTGNTIYF.

The table lists this clone with a count of one. The gene calls are TRBV5-5 and TRBJ2-5; D is perhaps TRBD1 (6 bases). The end of the DNA aligns better with TRBJ2-7, so the J call may be wrong. The CDR3 is 15 residues long. CDR1 is SGHKS, CDR2 YYEKEE, per germline (reference sequence). The DNA for the CDR3 is TGTGCCAGCAGACCAGAGACAGGACTGACCTACGAGCAGTACTTC. The encoded protein is CASRPETGLTYEQYF.

The rearrangement uses TRBV27 and TRBJ2-7, with 8 bases matching TRBD1. The junction had 2 bases not matched to a gene; V was cut back by 5 bases and J by 2 bases. This CDR3 is 13 amino acids long. Germline values: CDR1 MNHEY, CDR2 SMNVEV (reference sequence). The DNA for the CDR3 is TGTGCCAGCAGTCCAGGGGGCCCCTACGAGCAGTACTTC. This sequence encodes CASSPGGPYEQYF.

V gene TRBV9 combines with J gene TRBJ2-7; 11 bases match TRBD2. The CDR3 extends over 15 amino acids. Germline V gives CDR1 SGDLS, CDR2 YYNGEE. With V trimmed by 3 bases and J by 0 bases, 2 bases remained unmatched. CDR3 bases: TGTGCCAGCAGCGCGGGACTAGCGGTCTCCTACGAGCAGTACTTC. Translating it yields CASSAGLAVSYEQYF.

This clone was found a few times. V usage is TRBV19 and J usage is TRBJ1-2, with D possibly being TRBD1 (5 bases). The germline V gene has CDR1 LNHDA and CDR2 SQIVND (reference sequence). This CDR3 is built from 13 residues. Trimming took 7 bases from V and 6 from J, leaving 15 bases between them. Here the CDR3 DNA reads TGTGCCAGTACCTCGGCAGGGACTGATGGCTACACCTTC. Translation gives CASTSAGTDGYTF.

V gene TRBV30 combines with J gene TRBJ2-5, with D possibly TRBD2 on 6 matching bases. Germline lookup yields CDR1 GTSNPN and CDR2 SVGIG (reference sequence). The CDR3 loop spans 11 amino acids. The V gene lost 4 bases and the J gene lost 5 bases, with 8 bases spanning the gap. The CDR3 loop is CAWNGGETQYF. DNA for the CDR3: TGTGCCTGGAACGGGGGTGAGACCCAGTACTTC.

The rearrangement uses TRBV5-6 and TRBJ2-7; 10 positions agree with TRBD1. The CDR3 contains 18 residues. Germline lookup yields CDR1 SGHDT and CDR2 YYEEEE. The trim removed 3 bases at V and 2 bases at J, leaving 14 bases unmatched. The CDR3: CASSSGTGDLWDTYEQYF. The CDR3 DNA sequence: TGTGCCAGCAGCTCCGGGACAGGGGATTTATGGGACACCTACGAGCAGTACTTC.